The T cell receptor beta chain under discussion was sequenced for a study of T cell responses to AZD1222 COVID-19 vaccine (dated by TCRdb to about 2021). For the study in its entirety: A total of just over 230 trial participants underwent TCR sequencing, of whom around 210 had received two doses of AZD1222 and about 25 had received two doses of the MenACWY control vaccine. Enrollment into the trials was organized by age into subgroups of 18-55, 56-69 and 70-plus years, and those subgroups contained approximately 160, 26 and 62 TCR-sequenced participants, respectively.

This sample's time point label indicates: about 28 days (+/-7) after the second vaccine dose. Because spike-specific TCR depth and breadth did not differ between the two schedules, AZD1222 recipients who got a second dose at roughly 4 weeks were pooled with those who got a second dose at roughly 12 weeks. Vaccinee samples came from UK trials COV001 and COV002, including a single-blind randomized controlled phase 2/3 trial of AZD1222 (ChAdOx1 nCoV-19) in healthy adults. For TCRbeta chain sequencing, PBMC samples from trial participants were taken at day 0 and at day 28 after the second dose. The CDR3 runs 16 amino acids, cysteine and phenylalanine included. CDR3 DNA only is kept here, 48 bases in frame from base 1. V was cut back by 1 base and J by 10 bases, leaving a gap of 23 bases between them. CDR1 is given as SGHNT and CDR2 as YYREEE, both from the germline V gene (reference sequence). The CDR3 regions of human TCRbeta chains were analyzed by immunosequencing. The authors processed their data as follows. TCRs in the repertoires were matched against a reference library of SARS-CoV-2-specific TCRs that had been generated with the MIRA antigen-specificity platform. Breadth meant the fraction of unique TCRs that were SARS-CoV-2-associated, whereas depth meant the fraction of total T cells that were SARS-CoV-2-associated. Using the MIRA data, each spike-specific TCR was mapped to the spike region that the TCR reacts to and placed in a CD4 or CD8 class. Log10-transformed breadth and depth values were compared by one-way ANOVA with Sidak's multiple comparisons tests. Drawn from immuneACCESS, this table holds only the in-frame rearrangements with V and J called that TCRdb kept. Clones are partly lost; checked studies trace under half to an unresolved V gene and leave the rest unexplained. The DNA gave D and trimming, while V, J and clone size come from that table. Within this sample are about 81,000 clones, with around 83% of them counted one time only. The ten largest account for roughly 6% of the sample.

Regarding this clone: Which antigen it targets is not known. Base qualities are missing; no much larger clone stands one base away.

The investigation overall reported the following: Conclusions about previously exposed vaccinees were limited because only a handful of AZD1222 recipients were SARS-CoV-2 seropositive at baseline. Participants were mostly white British and included more females than males, and it was suggested by the authors that clonal diversity may have been underestimated. After two AZD1222 doses, both the breadth and the depth of spike-specific TCRs were significantly higher than at day 0 and than in MenACWY recipients. No day 14 peak-response samples were available, so repertoires were characterized only after the peak T cell response. In the small 56-69-year group, the increase in depth fell short of significance, most likely because of low power. Reportedly, almost half of the unique spike-specific TCRs recognized epitopes lying outside the regions that are mutated in the B.1.351 and B.1.1.7 variants. The vaccine-associated CD4 TCRs covered the entire spike protein, and the dominant responses fell in regions 160-218 and 743-854.

This chain is built from TRBV5-4 and TRBJ1-2; possibly the D gene is TRBD1, per 6 matching bases. The sequence derives from an adult who received the AZD1222 COVID-19 vaccine. The sequencing here drew on peripheral blood, taken 28 days after the second AZD1222 dose. The CDR3 loop reads CASSLRTDSQRLSYTF. The nucleotide sequence reads as follows: TGTGCCAGCAGCTTGCGGACGGACAGCCAACGACTCTCCTACACCTTC.